This TCR beta chain was identified during a study of blood T cells in healthy people across ages. Study findings and constraints: CMV status of donors was unknown, possibly confounding expanded clonotype changes. There were more naive CD4+ cells and higher diversity in long-lived donors than in aged donors.

Germline loops: CDR1 MNHNY, CDR2 SVGAGI (reference sequence). The CDR3 loop spans 12 amino acids. The trim removed 7 bases at V and 10 bases at J, leaving 2 bases unmatched. A second PCR of about 6 to 11 cycles used a sample-barcoded 5' primer and a J-beta primer mix. TCRdb re-analysed the 5' RACE reads in MiXCR, keeping a single row per CDR3 protein. The data show over 700,000 distinct CDR3 sequences, with approximately 53% seen just once and about 42% held by the top ten. This clonotype was picked up a small number of times. Its specificity is not known. Specimen: blood. The sequence derives from a man older than 75 in good health. The rearrangement joins TRBV6-6 to TRBJ2-6, with 9 bases identical to TRBD1. Here the CDR3 DNA reads TGTGCCAGCACCGGGACAGGGAACGTCCTGACTTTC. Its translation: CASTGTGNVLTF.